This T cell receptor beta chain was retrieved from a study of blood T cell repertoires in COVID-19. Across the whole study: COVID-19 samples collected from the United States, Italy and Spain covered acute and convalescent phases. T cells, B-cell-depleted T cells, or PBMCs supplied cDNA or gDNA.

In the authors' methods: How many nucleated cells were present was estimated from reference gene primer amplification. This table comes from immunoSEQ multiplex PCR, and its TCRdb copy is limited to in-frame clones, with some not included. V and J calls and clone size come straight from that table; D and trimming were deduced from the DNA. Of 120,000 to 150,000 clones listed, about 83% are singletons. CDR3 length: 13 amino acids. V was trimmed by 3 bases and J by 5 bases, leaving 10 bases between them. Per the germline V gene, CDR1 is KGHSH and CDR2 is LQKENI. The genes are TRBV18 and TRBJ2-5; D remains ambiguous. The sample consisted of peripheral blood. This receptor was taken from a woman aged 45-59 years with active or convalescent COVID-19. The CDR3 DNA sequence: TGTGCCAGCTCACCCGGCCTCGGGGAGACCCAGTACTTC. Its translation: CASSPGLGETQYF.